This T cell receptor beta chain was recorded in a study of blood T cell repertoires in COVID-19. Study summary: Samples taken during acute and convalescent COVID-19 were collected in the United States, Italy and Spain. PBMCs, B-cell-depleted T cells, or T cells were the source of the cDNA or gDNA that made up the material.

In the original workflow: Amplification of reference gene primers provided the estimated nucleated cell counts. TCRdb's copy holds only in-frame clones and misses some; the assay was immunoSEQ multiplex PCR. That table furnishes V, J and clone size, whereas the DNA furnished D and trimming. This table holds 150,000 to 250,000 clones, around 95% found once. Patients at the Seattle site were enrolled during active infection and followed longitudinally. Trimming removed 3 bases from V and 8 bases from J; junction bases left unmatched: 7. The CDR3 extends over 14 amino acids. The germline gives CDR1 MNHNS, CDR2 SASEGT.

The V call is TRBV6-1, the J call TRBJ1-2, with 9 positions matching TRBD1. The sequence derives from a man younger than 40 with COVID-19, enrolled during active disease. Sequencing used peripheral blood. CDR3 residues: CASSEHGQGSGYTF. The DNA of the CDR3 is TGTGCCAGCAGTGAGCATGGACAGGGGAGCGGCTACACCTTC.